These T cell receptor beta chains were read from a single sample in a study of beta chain features in type 1 diabetes. Profiled with immunoSEQ multiplex PCR; TCRdb holds only in-frame clones, not every one. The sample gives about 620,000 clones, 15% to 18% of which show up once; about 0.087% is in the top ten. The specimen was naive CD4+ T cells from blood. The source of these receptors is a man between 18 and 29 years old in good health. The CDR3 runs from the conserved cysteine through the conserved F or W. The D gene is left open where the match is weak. A clone size is listed for some rows: how often the clone was seen (once, few, many), or a class if it is expanded.

D gene	clone size	V gene	J gene	CDR3 protein	CDR3 DNA
NA	NA	TRBV15	TRBJ1-2	CATSRGSLGGTGYTF	TGTGCCACCAGCAGAGGGAGCTTAGGAGGGACCGGCTACACCTTC
TRBD2	once	TRBV7-9	TRBJ2-5	CASSLSSGVGETQYF	TGTGCCAGCAGCTTAAGTAGCGGGGTCGGAGAGACCCAGTACTTC
TRBD1	few	TRBV4-2	TRBJ1-1	CSSSRAGQLEAFF	TGTTCCAGCAGCCGAGCGGGACAGTTAGAAGCTTTCTTT
NA	few	TRBV11-2	TRBJ2-1	CASSPPGGGQGYEQFF	TGTGCCAGCAGCCCCCCAGGCGGGGGACAAGGCTATGAGCAGTTCTTC
NA	many	TRBV21-1	TRBJ2-4	CASRQTVKNIQYF	TGTGCCAGCAGGCAGACAGTGAAAAACATTCAGTACTTC
NA	NA	TRBV28	TRBJ2-2	CASSLAGTAGELFF	TGTGCCAGCAGTTTAGCTGGGACCGCCGGGGAGCTGTTTTTT
NA	few	TRBV10-3	TRBJ2-7	CAISKNDYEQYF	TGTGCCATCAGCAAGAATGACTACGAGCAGTACTTC
TRBD1	few	TRBV15	TRBJ1-2	CATSRGGRRDRGPRSYTF	TGTGCCACCAGCAGAGGAGGACGACGGGACAGGGGACCTAGGAGCTACACCTTC
NA	NA	TRBV7-7	TRBJ2-5	CASSALGRREETQYF	TGTGCCAGCAGCGCCTTGGGCAGGCGAGAAGAGACCCAGTACTTC
NA	NA	TRBV5-1	TRBJ1-1	CASSLVSGTEAFF	TGCGCCAGCAGCTTGGTCAGCGGCACTGAAGCTTTCTTT
TRBD1	NA	TRBV19	TRBJ2-7	CASSQTGIVYEQYF	TGTGCCAGTAGCCAGACAGGGATCGTCTACGAGCAGTACTTC
NA	NA	TRBV11-3	TRBJ2-4	CASSLDTGTGNIQYF	TGTGCCAGCAGCTTAGATACGGGAACGGGAAACATTCAGTACTTC
TRBD2	NA	TRBV7-3	TRBJ2-4	CASGPSGGFQYF	TGTGCCAGCGGCCCTAGCGGGGGGTTTCAGTACTTC
TRBD2	few	TRBV7-2	TRBJ2-5	CASSPRLAGEAKTQYF	TGTGCCAGCAGCCCCCGACTAGCGGGGGAGGCGAAGACCCAGTACTTC
TRBD1	few	TRBV5-1	TRBJ2-1	CASSYRPGTGTYNEQFF	TGCGCCAGCAGCTACCGTCCCGGGACAGGGACTTACAATGAGCAGTTCTTC
TRBD2	few	TRBV7-2	TRBJ2-3	CASSPRTSGVVGTDTQYF	TGTGCCAGCAGCCCTCGGACTAGCGGGGTGGTGGGCACAGATACGCAGTATTTT
NA	few	TRBV7-3	TRBJ1-2	CASSRTAYYGYTF	TGTGCCAGCAGCAGAACAGCGTACTATGGCTACACCTTC
NA	few	TRBV9	TRBJ2-7	CASSPVGGEQYF	TGTGCCAGCAGCCCAGTGGGCGGAGAGCAGTACTTC
NA	few	TRBV9	TRBJ1-6	CASSVEGRNSPLHF	TGTGCCAGCAGCGTAGAGGGCAGAAATTCACCCCTCCACTTT
NA	NA	TRBV30	TRBJ1-5	CAWSPGGASNQPQHF	TGTGCCTGGAGTCCTGGGGGGGCTAGCAATCAGCCCCAGCATTTT
TRBD2	NA	TRBV4-3	TRBJ2-5	CASSPRAGAGETQYF	TGCGCCAGCAGCCCCCGAGCGGGAGCGGGGGAGACCCAGTACTTC
NA	NA	TRBV5-1	TRBJ1-4	CASSFGAVTNEKLFF	TGCGCCAGCAGCTTTGGAGCGGTAACTAATGAAAAACTGTTTTTT
NA	NA	TRBV4-3	TRBJ1-1	CASSLSAGFDEAFF	TGCGCCAGCAGCCTTAGCGCCGGGTTTGATGAAGCTTTCTTT
TRBD2	few	TRBV13	TRBJ2-2	CASRPLGLVTGELFF	TGTGCCAGCAGACCTCTTGGACTAGTAACCGGGGAGCTGTTTTTT
NA	NA	TRBV7-2	TRBJ2-3	CASSPQVREVGDTQYF	TGTGCCAGCAGCCCACAGGTTAGGGAGGTGGGAGATACGCAGTATTTT
NA	NA	TRBV6-5	TRBJ1-4	CASSSRVSNEKLFF	TGTGCCAGCAGTTCCAGGGTCTCTAATGAAAAACTGTTTTTT
TRBD2	NA	TRBV13	TRBJ2-7	CASSLDAGGQSYEQYF	TGTGCCAGCAGCTTAGATGCGGGAGGCCAATCCTACGAGCAGTACTTC
NA	NA	TRBV19	TRBJ2-2	CASKGRNTGELFF	TGTGCCAGTAAGGGCCGAAACACCGGGGAGCTGTTTTTT
TRBD1	NA	TRBV9	TRBJ1-3	CASSPSGQGNTIYF	TGTGCCAGCAGCCCCTCGGGACAGGGAAACACCATATATTTT
TRBD2	few	TRBV5-4	TRBJ2-1	CASSLTLGSGRYNEQFF	TGTGCCAGCAGCTTGACCCTGGGTAGCGGGAGGTACAATGAGCAGTTCTTC
NA	NA	TRBV18	TRBJ2-2	CASSPSLVNTGELFF	TGTGCCAGCTCACCTAGTCTAGTCAACACCGGGGAGCTGTTTTTT
NA	NA	TRBV27	TRBJ2-7	CASSLSGQGSYEQYF	TGTGCCAGCAGTTTATCGGGGCAGGGGTCTTACGAGCAGTACTTC
NA	NA	TRBV18	TRBJ1-1	CASSPYRANTEAFF	TGTGCCAGCTCACCTTATAGGGCGAACACTGAAGCTTTCTTT
TRBD2	few	TRBV30	TRBJ2-1	CAWTTGLAGVYNEQFF	TGTGCCTGGACCACTGGACTAGCGGGGGTCTACAATGAGCAGTTCTTC
NA	once	TRBV6-5	TRBJ1-4	CASSSQTGGVEKLFF	TGTGCCAGCAGTTCGCAGACGGGTGGAGTTGAAAAACTGTTTTTT
NA	NA	TRBV14	TRBJ1-2	CASSRTETVKSDYGYTF	TGTGCCAGCAGCCGTACCGAGACAGTTAAAAGCGACTATGGCTACACCTTC
NA	few	TRBV7-9	TRBJ1-2	CASSFSHIDNYGYTF	TGTGCCAGCAGCTTCTCACACATCGACAACTATGGCTACACCTTC
NA	NA	TRBV7-3	TRBJ2-5	CASSLSEAADQYF	TGTGCCAGCAGCTTATCGGAGGCCGCCGACCAGTACTTC
NA	NA	TRBV6-6	TRBJ1-5	CASSYERQGNQPQHF	TGTGCCAGCAGTTACGAAAGGCAAGGCAATCAGCCCCAGCATTTT
NA	few	TRBV30	TRBJ1-4	CAWSFMLANEKLFF	TGTGCCTGGAGTTTTATGTTGGCTAATGAAAAACTGTTTTTT
TRBD1	NA	TRBV9	TRBJ1-1	CASSGTGFTEAFF	TGTGCCAGCAGCGGGACAGGGTTCACTGAAGCTTTCTTT
NA	few	TRBV16	TRBJ1-3	CASSPRGAGGTGNTIYF	TGTGCCAGCAGCCCCCGGGGAGCCGGCGGTACTGGAAACACCATATATTTT
NA	few	TRBV6-6	TRBJ1-5	CASSYSQFAQPQHF	TGTGCCAGCAGTTACTCACAGTTTGCTCAGCCCCAGCATTTT
TRBD1	few	TRBV7-2	TRBJ2-3	CASSLGQGSFTQYF	TGTGCCAGCAGCCTGGGACAGGGAAGTTTTACGCAGTATTTT
NA	NA	TRBV2	TRBJ2-5	CASSKNGRETQYF	TGTGCCAGCAGTAAAAATGGGAGAGAGACCCAGTACTTC
TRBD2	NA	TRBV5-4	TRBJ2-7	CASSLPSSGTTYEQYF	TGTGCCAGCAGCTTGCCCTCCAGCGGGACTACCTACGAGCAGTACTTC
NA	NA	TRBV19	TRBJ2-6	CASSILVSGANVLTF	TGTGCCAGTAGTATCCTGGTCTCTGGGGCCAACGTCCTGACTTTC
TRBD2	few	TRBV13	TRBJ2-1	CASSRLSGRNEQFF	TGTGCCAGCAGCCGTCTTAGCGGGAGGAATGAGCAGTTCTTC
NA	few	TRBV29-1	TRBJ2-5	CSVEVLAGQETQYF	TGCAGCGTTGAAGTTTTGGCAGGCCAAGAGACCCAGTACTTC
TRBD2	few	TRBV19	TRBJ2-4	CASSIDRGVSKNIQYF	TGTGCCAGTAGTATAGATCGGGGGGTCTCCAAAAACATTCAGTACTTC
NA	few	TRBV29-1	TRBJ1-2	CSVVMENYGYTF	TGCAGCGTTGTTATGGAGAACTATGGCTACACCTTC
TRBD1	few	TRBV4-1	TRBJ1-2	CASHTDRGQGGYTF	TGCGCCAGCCATACCGACAGGGGGCAAGGAGGCTACACCTTC
TRBD2	NA	TRBV5-1	TRBJ2-3	CASSLPGLAITDTQYF	TGCGCCAGCAGCCTCCCGGGACTAGCGATCACAGATACGCAGTATTTT
NA	NA	TRBV18	TRBJ1-4	CASSPQGSGEKLFF	TGTGCCAGCTCACCACAGGGCTCCGGGGAAAAACTGTTTTTT